The present T cell receptor beta chain was sequenced within a study of blood T cell repertoires in COVID-19 (dated by TCRdb to the early 2020s). Context from the whole study: The collaborator samples originated in the United States, Italy and Spain and spanned the acute and convalescent phases of COVID-19. Nearly every sample came with metadata listing a de-identified subject ID, COVID-19 status, age in years and sex. The prospective study material was composed of cDNA or gDNA derived from T cells, B-cell-depleted T cells, or PBMCs. A freely available public database, intended as a resource for researchers studying the immune response to SARS-CoV-2, is where the repertoires were released. HLA class I and class II types, where available, came from metadata supplied by the sample provider rather than from assay-based typing. Subjects who had been exposed to COVID-19, were actively infected with it, or had recovered from it provided the deeply sampled blood TCRbeta repertoires that made up the dataset. The samples were drawn from two sources: the first 160 participants of the ongoing ImmuneRACE study, and 1,000 to 1,500 subjects contributed by 6 global collaborators.

Whole blood was collected in K2EDTA tubes by collaborating institutions according to the institutions' own protocols. Collaborator samples were shipped for TCRbeta analysis as frozen whole blood, isolated PBMCs, or DNA extracted from either sample type. Points on this clone: What antigen it recognizes has not been identified. Base qualities are not recorded, but no much larger clone differs from it by a single base.

Broad study findings and their caveats: How much clinical and demographic metadata was included differed by source and by participant, and the metadata was provided uncurated.

The immunoSEQ Assay, a bias-controlled multiplex PCR, was used to amplify TCRbeta CDR3 regions from genomic DNA. The paper's processing steps were these. Within the assay, amplification of reference gene primers was used to estimate how many nucleated cells each sample contained. Sequence reads were collapsed and filtered to measure the absolute abundance of every unique TCRbeta CDR3 rearrangement. For each sample, productive Simpson clonality was calculated as the square root of Simpson's diversity index across productive rearrangements. TCRdb took over this immuneACCESS table, retaining in-frame rearrangements with V and J assigned. Such tables are incomplete; in checked studies, under half of the missing clones stem from an unresolved V gene, and the remainder is unexplained. That table gives V, J and clone size, and the DNA gave D and trimming. The sample records some 40,000 clones, 84% of which are singletons. The ten largest clones capture about 14% of the sample.

Input material: peripheral blood. The source is a middle-aged man with active or convalescent COVID-19.

The DNA sequence reads TGTGCTAGTGGTTTGGTACTGGGAAGGGGACAGGGGAACACTGAAGCTTTCTTT. It is translated as CASGLVLGRGQGNTEAFF. Here the chain combines TRBV12-5 and TRBJ1-1, and 9 junctional nucleotides match TRBD1. The germline V gene yields LGHNT for CDR1 and FRNRAP for CDR2. The CDR3 measures 18 amino acids from cysteine to phenylalanine. The entry retains the CDR3 DNA only, 54 bases that are in frame from base 1. V and J are trimmed by 0 bases and 1 base, and the gene matches miss 9 bases of the junction.